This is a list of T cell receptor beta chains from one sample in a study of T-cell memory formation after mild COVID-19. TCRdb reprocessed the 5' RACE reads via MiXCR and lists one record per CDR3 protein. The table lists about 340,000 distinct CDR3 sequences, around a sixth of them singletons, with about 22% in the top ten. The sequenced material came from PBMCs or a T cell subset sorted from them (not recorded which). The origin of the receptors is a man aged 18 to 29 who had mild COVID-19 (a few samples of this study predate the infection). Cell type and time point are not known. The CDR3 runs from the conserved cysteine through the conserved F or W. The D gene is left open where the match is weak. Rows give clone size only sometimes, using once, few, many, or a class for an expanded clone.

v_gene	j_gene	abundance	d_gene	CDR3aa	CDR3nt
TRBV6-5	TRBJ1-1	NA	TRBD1	CASSPNRGGTEAFF	TGTGCCAGCAGTCCTAACAGGGGGGGCACTGAAGCTTTCTTT
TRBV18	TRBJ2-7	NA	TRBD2	CASSRRTSGETYEQYF	TGTGCCAGCTCGCGTCGGACTAGCGGGGAGACCTACGAGCAGTACTTC
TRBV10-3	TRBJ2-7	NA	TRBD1	CAISESWTGVDEQYF	TGTGCCATCAGTGAGTCGTGGACAGGGGTCGACGAGCAGTACTTC
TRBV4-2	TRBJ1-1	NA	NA	CASSQVSLNTEAFF	TGTGCCAGCAGCCAAGTCTCACTGAACACTGAAGCTTTCTTT
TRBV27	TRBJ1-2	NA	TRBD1	CASTTRTGSYGYTF	TGTGCCAGCACCACGCGGACAGGGTCGTATGGCTACACCTTC
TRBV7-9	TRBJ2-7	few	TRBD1	CASSFSGTGLPEQYF	TGTGCCAGCAGCTTCTCCGGGACAGGGCTCCCCGAGCAGTACTTC
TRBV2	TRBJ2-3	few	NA	CASTSIGDTQYF	TGTGCCAGCACTTCGATTGGAGATACGCAGTATTTT
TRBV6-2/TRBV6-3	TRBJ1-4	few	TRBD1	CASSGDRGEKLFF	TGTGCCAGCAGTGGTGACAGGGGCGAAAAACTGTTTTTT
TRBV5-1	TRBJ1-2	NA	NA	CASSLVPGGYTF	TGCGCCAGCAGCTTGGTTCCCGGTGGCTACACCTTC
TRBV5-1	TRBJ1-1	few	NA	CASSLESGATEAFF	TGCGCCAGCAGCTTGGAATCCGGGGCTACTGAAGCTTTCTTT
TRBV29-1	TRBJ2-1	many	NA	CSVEMPSAGNEQFF	TGCAGCGTTGAAATGCCGTCTGCAGGGAATGAGCAGTTCTTC
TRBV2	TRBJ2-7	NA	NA	CASSAVKVTSYEQYF	TGTGCCAGCAGTGCGGTAAAGGTGACATCCTACGAGCAGTACTTC
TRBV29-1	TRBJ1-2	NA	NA	CSARGPDYGYTF	TGCAGCGCTCGCGGGCCTGACTATGGCTACACCTTC
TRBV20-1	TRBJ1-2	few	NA	CSASSTHNFYTF	TGCAGTGCCTCATCCACTCATAACTTCTACACCTTC
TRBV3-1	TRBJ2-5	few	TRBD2	CASSLPPTGGRETQYF	TGTGCCAGCAGCCTCCCCCCAACGGGGGGGCGAGAGACCCAGTACTTC
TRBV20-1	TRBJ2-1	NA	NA	CSAHPKDSYNEQFF	TGCAGTGCCCACCCTAAGGACAGTTACAATGAGCAGTTCTTC
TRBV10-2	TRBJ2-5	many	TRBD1	CASPTGEETQYF	TGCGCCAGCCCCACAGGGGAAGAGACCCAGTACTTC
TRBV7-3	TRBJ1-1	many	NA	CASSTEGFTEAFF	TGTGCCAGCAGCACCGAGGGTTTCACTGAAGCTTTCTTT
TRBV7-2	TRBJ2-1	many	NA	CASSLGQNNEQFF	TGTGCCAGCAGCTTAGGGCAGAACAATGAGCAGTTCTTC
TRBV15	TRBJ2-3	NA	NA	CATSRQGPTDTQYF	TGTGCCACCAGCAGGCAAGGTCCCACAGATACGCAGTATTTT
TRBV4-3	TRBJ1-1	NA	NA	CASSQFPGRRAFF	TGCGCCAGCAGCCAATTCCCGGGACGACGAGCTTTCTTT
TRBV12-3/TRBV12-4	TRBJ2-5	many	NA	CASSLVQETQYF	TGTGCCAGCAGCTTAGTACAAGAGACCCAGTACTTC
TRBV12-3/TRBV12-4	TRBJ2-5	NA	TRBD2	CARTDPGLVAIKTQYF	TGTGCCAGAACAGACCCCGGACTAGTAGCGATAAAGACCCAGTACTTC
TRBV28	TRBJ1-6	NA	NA	CASSMAGNNSPLHF	TGTGCCAGCAGTATGGCAGGGAATAATTCACCCCTCCACTTT
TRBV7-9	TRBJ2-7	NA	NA	CASSPNSYEQYF	TGTGCCAGCAGTCCGAATTCCTACGAGCAGTACTTC
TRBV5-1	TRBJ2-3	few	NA	CASSLQSGDTQYF	TGCGCCAGCAGCTTACAGTCAGGAGATACGCAGTATTTT
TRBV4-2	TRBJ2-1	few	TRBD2	CASSQDVAGRNEQFF	TGTGCCAGCAGCCAAGATGTAGCGGGGAGGAATGAGCAGTTCTTC